This TCR beta chain emerged from a study of siplizumab effects on memory and regulatory T cells. Regarding the study as a whole: Naive T cells were seen as more diverse than memory cells and as major alloresponse contributors. Mappable CD4+ clones that were alloreactive averaged approximately 69% Treg-derived with siplizumab versus approximately 27% in controls. The alloreactive clones that mapped to unstimulated subsets made up only a minor fraction.

TCRdb keeps only in-frame clones here, not all; method: immunoSEQ multiplex PCR. The table records roughly 62,000 clones, more than 85% of them present only once. Points on this clone: Its target is unknown.

The TCR originated in a human donor in good health. What was sequenced was CD8+ T cells sorted from blood.

The CDR3 loop is CASSPTHVLYNEQFF. The CDR3 region has the DNA TGTGCCAGCAGTCCGACTCATGTCCTCTACAATGAGCAGTTCTTC. This chain uses TRBV27 with TRBJ2-1; D not certain. V gave up 5 bases and J gave up 3 bases, with 14 bases separating them. Germline-derived CDR1 and CDR2 are MNHEY and SMNVEV (reference sequence). The CDR3 contains 15 residues.